The T cell receptor (beta chain) described here comes from a study of pediatric ulcerative colitis. General study points: Ulcerative colitis patients shared more blood-rectal clones than controls. Two patients' blood samples yielded substantially fewer templates.

CDR1 and CDR2 from the germline V gene are MNHEY and SMNVEV (reference sequence). Trimming left V 3 bases short and J 5 bases short, with 10 bases between. CDR3 length: 13 amino acids. TCRdb keeps only in-frame clones here, not all; method: immunoSEQ multiplex PCR. The data show more than 45,000 clones, approximately 87% seen once. To note about this clone: What it binds is unknown.

V and J are TRBV27 and TRBJ2-5, with unresolved D. The origin of this receptor is a boy younger than 18 who was a control in a study of pediatric ulcerative colitis. Input material: blood. The CDR3 sequence: CASSFGPIETQYF. The CDR3 DNA sequence: TGTGCCAGCAGTTTTGGCCCCATTGAGACCCAGTACTTC.